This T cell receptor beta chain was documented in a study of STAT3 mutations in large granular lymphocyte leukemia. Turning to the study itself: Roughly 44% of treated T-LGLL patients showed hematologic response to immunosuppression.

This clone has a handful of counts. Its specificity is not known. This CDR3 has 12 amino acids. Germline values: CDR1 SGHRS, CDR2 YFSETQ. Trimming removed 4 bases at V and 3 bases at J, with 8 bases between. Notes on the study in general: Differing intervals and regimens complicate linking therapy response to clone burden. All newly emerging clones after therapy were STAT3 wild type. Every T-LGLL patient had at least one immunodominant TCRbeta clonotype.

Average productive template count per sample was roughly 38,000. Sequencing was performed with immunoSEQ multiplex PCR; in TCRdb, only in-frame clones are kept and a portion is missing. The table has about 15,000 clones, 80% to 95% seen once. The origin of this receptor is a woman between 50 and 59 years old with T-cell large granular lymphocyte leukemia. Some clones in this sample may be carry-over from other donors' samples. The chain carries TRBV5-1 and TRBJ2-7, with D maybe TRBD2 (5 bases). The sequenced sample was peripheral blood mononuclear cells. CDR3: CASSLEGYEQYF. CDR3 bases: TGCGCCAGCAGCCTAGAGGGCTACGAGCAGTACTTC.